This T cell receptor (beta chain) was sequenced for a study of OX40 agonist ivuxolimab in advanced cancers. V shed 4 bases, J shed 6 bases, and the junction held 3 bases outside the gene matches. Germline CDR1 reads SGDLS; CDR2 reads YYNGEE. The CDR3 covers 14 residues. Generated by immunoSEQ multiplex PCR, the TCRdb table keeps only in-frame clones and is missing some. The sample lists 65,000 to 95,000 clones; roughly 94% were seen once. The chain combines TRBV9 with TRBJ1-5, with TRBD1 matching over 11 bases. The material was CD4+ or CD8+ T cells sorted from blood, obtained in a trial of the OX40 agonist ivuxolimab. The receptor was isolated from an adult with an advanced solid tumor such as melanoma, head and neck, liver or kidney cancer. CDR3 coding DNA: TGTGCCAGCAGCCCCGGGACAGGGGGTCAGCCCCAGCATTTT. Protein sequence: CASSPGTGGQPQHF.